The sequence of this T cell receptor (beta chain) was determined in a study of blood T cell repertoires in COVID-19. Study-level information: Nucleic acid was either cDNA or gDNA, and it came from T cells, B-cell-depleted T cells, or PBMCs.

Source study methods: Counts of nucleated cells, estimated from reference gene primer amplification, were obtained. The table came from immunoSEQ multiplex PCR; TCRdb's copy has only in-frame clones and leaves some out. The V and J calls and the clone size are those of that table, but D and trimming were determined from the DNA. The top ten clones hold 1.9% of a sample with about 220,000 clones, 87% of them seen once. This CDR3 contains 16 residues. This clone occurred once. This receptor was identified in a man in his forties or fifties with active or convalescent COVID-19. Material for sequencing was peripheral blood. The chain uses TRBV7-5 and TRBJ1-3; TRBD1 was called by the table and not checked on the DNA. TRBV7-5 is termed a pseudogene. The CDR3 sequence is CVRSLAGACSGNTIYF. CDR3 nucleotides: TGTGTCAGAAGCCTAGCAGGGGCTTGCTCTGGAAACACCATATATTTT.